This T cell receptor (beta chain) is drawn from a study of blood T cell repertoires in COVID-19. Study as a whole: The origin of the acute and convalescent COVID-19 samples was the United States, Italy and Spain.

Sequencing used immunoSEQ multiplex PCR; TCRdb keeps in-frame clones, though not all of them. Of roughly 140,000 clones in the sample, 70% to 90% are singletons; the top ten hold 9.5% to 12%. Germline CDR1 LGHDT, CDR2 YNNKEL (reference sequence). This CDR3 comprises 13 residues. Trimming left V 1 base short and J 11 bases short, with 14 bases between. The sequence derives from a woman older than 75 with acute or convalescent COVID-19. Sequenced: peripheral blood. The rearrangement links TRBV3-1 (or the pseudogene TRBV3-2) to TRBJ1-1; D is unclear. The DNA for the CDR3 is TGTGCCAGCAGCCAAGGAAGAGGATCGGAGGCTTTCTTT. It yields the protein CASSQGRGSEAFF.